The next 29 T cell receptor beta chains were all read from a single sample in a study of shared clonotypes between healthy human individuals. The protocol was immunoSEQ multiplex PCR, while the TCRdb copy is restricted to in-frame clones and leaves out a portion. The data show millions of clones, just under 95% seen once. Positively selected for CCR7, the CD45RO-negative cells used as naive CD8 cells excluded terminally differentiated effector memory CD45RA+ cells. Sequencing was done on a sample of naive CD8+ T cells sorted from blood. These receptors all stem from a man aged 18-30 years in good health.

About this clone itself: This sample also contains other DNA sequences that code for the same CDR3. The V gene is TRBV9, the J gene TRBJ1-4; D unresolved. V was clipped by 0 bases and J by 3 bases, with 9 bases between them. CDR1 is SGDLS and CDR2 is YYNGEE in the germline V gene. The CDR3 is 15 amino acids. This CDR3 is CASSVGGQSNEKLFF. The DNA for the CDR3 is TGTGCCAGCAGCGTAGGTGGGCAGTCTAATGAAAAACTGTTTTTT.

This chain links TRBV7-3 with TRBJ2-7; 10 bases map to TRBD1. The junction had 6 bases not matched to a gene; V was cut back by 8 bases and J by 2 bases. CDR3 length equals 14 residues. CDR1 is SGHTA, CDR2 FQGTGA, per germline. The CDR3 coding sequence is TGTGCCAGCGGTCCCGGGACAGGGGCCTACGAGCAGTACTTC. Its protein is CASGPGTGAYEQYF.

Concerning this clone: Other DNA sequences in the same sample also yield this CDR3. V gene TRBV6-5 combines with J gene TRBJ2-7; TRBD2 matches 8 bases. The V segment lost 6 bases and the J segment 3 bases; nucleotides outside the gene matches: 7. This CDR3 comprises 14 residues. Germline CDR1 is MNHEY and CDR2 is SVGAGI. CDR3: CASSPGTSGYEQYF. The DNA of the CDR3 is TGTGCCAGCAGCCCGGGAACTAGCGGCTACGAGCAGTACTTC.

This clone was counted a few times. The chain joins TRBV10-1 to TRBJ2-7; D perhaps matches TRBD2 (5 bases). CDR1 and CDR2 from the germline V gene are WNHNN and SYGVQD (reference sequence). The V end was cut by 0 bases, the J end by 5 bases, with 14 bases between. CDR3 length equals 15 residues. Here the CDR3 DNA reads TGCGCCAGCAGTGAGTCATCCGAAGCGGACCACGAGCAGTACTTC. Its protein product is CASSESSEADHEQYF.

The chain couples TRBV10-3 to TRBJ2-5; TRBD1 or TRBD2 may be the D gene (6 bases each). The length of the CDR3 is 16 residues. Germline lookup yields CDR1 ENHRY and CDR2 SYGVKD. Trimming stripped 3 bases from V and 3 bases from J, with 17 bases between. This CDR3 is CAISDSGGLVEETQYF. In nucleotides, the CDR3 is TGTGCCATCAGTGATTCTGGGGGGCTTGTTGAAGAGACCCAGTACTTC.

The V gene is TRBV6-1, the J gene TRBJ2-4, with TRBD2 identical over 10 bases. This CDR3 is 13 amino acids long. CDR1 is MNHNS and CDR2 is SASEGT in the germline V gene. V shed 8 bases and J 8 bases; nucleotides not matched to a gene: 6. The CDR3 region is CASQGLALDIQYF. As DNA, the CDR3 is TGTGCCAGCCAGGGACTAGCGCTAGACATTCAGTACTTC.

As concerns this clone: Distinct nucleotide sequences in the sample also encode this CDR3. V and J are TRBV27 and TRBJ2-1, with 12 bases lining up with TRBD2. V gave up 6 bases and J gave up 5 bases; unmatched junction bases: 5. The CDR3 covers 15 residues. CDR1 and CDR2 (germline): MNHEY, SMNVEV (reference sequence). CDR3 DNA sequence: TGTGCCAGCAGCCCGCTAGCGGGGGGGAACAATGAGCAGTTCTTC. Amino acid sequence: CASSPLAGGNNEQFF.

This clone was observed once. The rearrangement joins TRBV30 to TRBJ2-5; 9 bases match TRBD2. The junction had 11 bases not matched to a gene; V was cut back by 3 bases and J by 3 bases. CDR1 and CDR2 from the germline V gene are GTSNPN and SVGIG (reference sequence). This CDR3 contains 16 residues. The CDR3 is CAWSQRGGLAEETQYF. CDR3 DNA: TGTGCCTGGAGCCAAAGGGGGGGACTAGCCGAAGAGACCCAGTACTTC.

The chain carries TRBV30 and TRBJ2-2; D possibly corresponds to TRBD2 (5 bases). Trimming took 0 bases from V and 4 from J, leaving 9 bases between them. CDR1 and CDR2 (germline): GTSNPN, SVGIG (reference sequence). The CDR3 is made up of 14 amino acids. The CDR3 reads CAWSVVAPTGELFF. The DNA for the CDR3 is TGTGCCTGGAGTGTGGTAGCGCCCACCGGGGAGCTGTTTTTT.

The chain carries TRBV9 and TRBJ2-4; tentative D call: TRBD2 (6 bases). V was shortened by 2 bases and J by 7 bases, with 16 bases between the two germline ends. The germline gives CDR1 SGDLS, CDR2 YYNGEE. This CDR3 has 15 residues. As DNA, the CDR3 is TGTGCCAGCAGCGTGGAGGGGCGGACGCCCAACATTCAGTACTTC. Translating gives CASSVEGRTPNIQYF.

The J gene is TRBJ1-2, the V gene TRBV28; D gene unclear. CDR1 is MDHEN and CDR2 is SYDVKM in the germline V gene. This CDR3 is built from 18 residues. The V gene lost 6 bases and the J gene lost 1 base, with 24 bases spanning the gap. Written as DNA, the CDR3 is TGTGCCAGCAGCGACGTTTTCGGGGATCCGACTTTTAACTATGGCTACACCTTC. The encoded protein is CASSDVFGDPTFNYGYTF.

J is TRBJ1-6 and V is TRBV27, with a tentative D call TRBD1 (6 bases). This CDR3 region has 19 residues. Germline loops: CDR1 MNHEY, CDR2 SMNVEV (reference sequence). V dropped 2 bases and J dropped 0 bases, with 17 bases sitting between them. Here the CDR3 reads CASSLTQQGPPSYNSPLHF. CDR3 DNA: TGTGCCAGCAGTTTAACTCAACAGGGACCGCCCTCCTATAATTCACCCCTCCACTTT.

The chain couples TRBV18 to TRBJ1-2; D is ambiguous. The germline V and J ends were trimmed by 0 bases and 2 bases, with 7 bases remaining between them. CDR3 length: 14 residues. Per the germline V gene, CDR1 is KGHSH and CDR2 is LQKENI. CDR3: CASSPPDVNYGYTF. The CDR3 DNA sequence: TGTGCCAGCTCACCACCCGACGTGAACTATGGCTACACCTTC.

V gene TRBV7-9 combines with J gene TRBJ2-5; TRBD2 aligns across 8 bases. Germline CDR1 SEHNR, CDR2 FQNEAQ (reference sequence). The CDR3 is made up of 15 amino acids. V was pared by 1 base and J by 3 bases, with 4 bases of the junction left unmatched. CDR3 region: CASSLVGAGEETQYF. As DNA, the CDR3 is TGTGCCAGCAGCTTAGTCGGAGCGGGAGAAGAGACCCAGTACTTC.

The sample holds a few counts of this clone. The chain recombines TRBV29-1 with TRBJ1-6; D uncertain. Between the trimmed V and J ends, which lost 5 bases and 0 bases, there was a span of 5 bases. Germline V gives CDR1 SQVTM, CDR2 ANQGSEA. The CDR3 loop spans 13 amino acids. The CDR3 DNA reads as TGCAGCGTTCAGAGCTCCTATAATTCACCCCTCCACTTT. It codes for CSVQSSYNSPLHF. The complete variable domain, with remaining parts taken from reference TRBV29-1 and TRBJ1-6, reads SAVISQKPSRDICQRGTSLTIQCQVDSQVTMMFWYRQQPGQSLTLIATANQGSEATYESGFVIDKFPISRPNLTFSTLTVSNMSPEDSSIYLCSVQSSYNSPLHFGNGTRLTVT.

J is TRBJ2-7 and V is TRBV27; 7 bases match TRBD2. Trimming took 0 bases from V and 3 from J; bases not matched to a gene: 14. The CDR3 contains 18 residues. CDR1 and CDR2 (germline): MNHEY, SMNVEV (reference sequence). CDR3: CASSLSGRGQTGYYEQYF. The CDR3 DNA sequence: TGTGCCAGCAGTTTATCGGGGAGGGGCCAAACTGGTTACTACGAGCAGTACTTC.

Regarding this clone: At the DNA level, this CDR3 is encoded by other sequences in the same sample as well. The chain employs TRBV6-1 and TRBJ1-2; no firm D call. From germline, CDR1 is MNHNS and CDR2 SASEGT. V lost 4 bases, J lost 2 bases, and 20 bases lay in between. The CDR3 consists of 17 residues. CDR3 nucleotide sequence: TGTGCCAGCAGTGGCTTTTTGGAAGAAGCCGCCAACTATGGCTACACCTTC. Protein: CASSGFLEEAANYGYTF.

The chain uses TRBV30 and TRBJ2-2, with D perhaps TRBD2 (5 bases). Germline CDR1 is GTSNPN and CDR2 is SVGIG (reference sequence). The V gene lost 2 bases and the J gene lost 9 bases, with 10 bases spanning the gap. The length of the CDR3 is 12 residues. The CDR3, as DNA: TGTGCCTGGAGTCCGTTCGGGAGGGAGCTGTTTTTT. Translating it yields CAWSPFGRELFF. Full variable domain (missing parts from reference TRBV30 and TRBJ2-2): SQTIHQWPATLVQPVGSPLSLECTVEGTSNPNLYWYRQAAGRGLQLLFYSVGIGQISSEVPQNLSASRPQDRQFILSSKKLLLSDSGFYLCAWSPFGRELFFGEGSRLTVL.

The CDR3: CASSGFYEQYF. The CDR3 DNA reads TGTGCCAGCAGTGGTTTTTACGAGCAGTACTTC. The rearrangement joins TRBV6-5 to TRBJ2-7; D is undetermined. Germline V gene data show CDR1 as MNHEY and CDR2 as SVGAGI. CDR3 length equals 11 residues. Deletions cut 5 bases from V and 4 bases from J, with 6 bases between.

The gene calls are TRBV5-6 and TRBJ2-1, with 12 positions matching TRBD2. Trimming removed 4 bases from V and 6 bases from J; junction bases left unmatched: 11. CDR1 is SGHDT and CDR2 is YYEEEE in the germline V gene. The CDR3 totals 17 residues. CDR3 nucleotides: TGTGCCAGCAGCCCCATCGGAGCTAGCGGGAGGGCCAATGAGCAGTTCTTC. Residues: CASSPIGASGRANEQFF.

V gene TRBV28 combines with J gene TRBJ2-7; D perhaps matches TRBD1 (5 bases). CDR1 is MDHEN, CDR2 SYDVKM, per germline. The CDR3 is 14 residues long. V lost 6 bases, J lost 2 bases, and 14 bases lay in between. CDR3 sequence reads: CASSFQGGAYEQYF. The CDR3 coding sequence is TGTGCCAGCAGCTTCCAGGGTGGGGCCTACGAGCAGTACTTC.

The rearrangement uses TRBV27 and TRBJ2-7; possible D gene TRBD2, 6 bases. Germline values: CDR1 MNHEY, CDR2 SMNVEV (reference sequence). V was clipped by 2 bases and J by 3 bases, with 14 bases between them. The CDR3 consists of 15 residues. CDR3 region: CASSLVMGSGYEQYF. Here the CDR3 DNA reads TGTGCCAGCAGTTTAGTCATGGGTAGCGGCTACGAGCAGTACTTC.

V gene TRBV11-2 combines with J gene TRBJ2-3; 12 nucleotides match TRBD1. The germline V gene encodes CDR1 SGHAT and CDR2 FQNNGV. The CDR3 extends over 16 amino acids. With 8 bases clipped from V and 5 bases from J, the junction kept 11 bases outside the gene matches. The CDR3: CASSLTGQGAGDTQYF. The CDR3 DNA follows: TGTGCCAGCTCGTTGACGGGACAGGGGGCGGGAGATACGCAGTATTTT.

The chain combines TRBV29-1 with TRBJ2-3; 8 nucleotides match TRBD1. The CDR3 extends over 19 amino acids. CDR1 is SQVTM and CDR2 is ANQGSEA in the germline V gene. V shed 0 bases, J shed 2 bases, and the junction held 16 bases outside the gene matches. The CDR3, as DNA: TGCAGCGTTGAAGATCGGGGCAGGGGGCACGGACTGATCACAGATACGCAGTATTTT. This encodes CSVEDRGRGHGLITDTQYF.

This clone was seen only once. Written as DNA, the CDR3 is TGTGCCAGCAGCCCGGACCTCACGGAGGCGGCCCTCCACTTT. Protein: CASSPDLTEAALHF. The chain carries TRBV28 and TRBJ1-6, with D unclear. The CDR3 covers 14 residues. The ends were cut back, 6 bases at V and 14 bases at J, with 20 bases in the middle. Germline CDR1 is MDHEN and CDR2 is SYDVKM. Together with reference TRBV28 and TRBJ1-6, the CDR3 gives the full variable domain: DVKVTQSSRYLVKRTGEKVFLECVQDMDHENMFWYRQDPGLGLRLIYFSYDVKMKEKGDIPEGYSVSREKKERFSLILESASTNQTSMYLCASSPDLTEAALHFGNGTRLTVT.

The CDR3 nucleotides are TGTGCCAGCAGCCCTGGAGAGGGGCCGTACTATGGCTACACCTTC. Its protein product is CASSPGEGPYYGYTF. V and J are TRBV2 and TRBJ1-2; weak D call: TRBD1 (5 bases). The CDR3 has 15 residues. Germline loops: CDR1 SNHLY, CDR2 FYNNEI. Trimming took 6 bases from V and 3 from J, leaving 17 bases between them.

The DNA of the CDR3 is TGCGCCAGCAGCCCTTTGGGGGAAAATGAGCAGTTCTTC. Protein sequence: CASSPLGENEQFF. The chain has TRBV4-1 and TRBJ2-1; D is tentatively TRBD1 or TRBD2 (5 bases each). Germline CDR1 is MGHRA and CDR2 is YSYEKL. Trimming took 4 bases from V and 7 from J, leaving 11 bases between them. CDR3 length: 13 amino acids.

The rearrangement joins TRBV6-5 to TRBJ1-2; 7 nucleotides line up with TRBD1. V shed 6 bases and J 4 bases; nucleotides not matched to a gene: 8. The CDR3 runs 14 residues. The germline V gene has CDR1 MNHEY and CDR2 SVGAGI. DNA for the CDR3: TGTGCCAGCAGGGCCCCAGGGACAGTCTATGGCTACACCTTC. Translation gives CASRAPGTVYGYTF.

The CDR3 nucleotides are TGTGCCTGGAATGATGGGACAGCCGTTGAAGCTTTCTTT. Translating gives CAWNDGTAVEAFF. V and J are TRBV30 and TRBJ1-1, with 7 positions matching TRBD1. The CDR3 runs 13 residues. The V and J ends lost 4 bases and 7 bases, in that order; junction bases with no gene match: 9. Germline V gives CDR1 GTSNPN, CDR2 SVGIG (reference sequence).